This T cell receptor beta chain emerged from a study of tumor-infiltrating lymphocytes in primary liver carcinoma. This CDR3 region has 13 residues. From 500 ng of total RNA, TCR beta-specific cDNA was reverse-transcribed using a constant-region primer. Construction of TCR beta libraries relied on three successive nested multiplex PCR rounds employing slightly modified ARM-PCR. For 10 cycles apiece, the opening two PCR rounds ran with TRBV1-TRBV30 forward primers and a C-beta reverse primer. TCRdb ran MiXCR on the multiplex PCR reads and lists one entry per CDR3 protein. The table records 310,000 or so distinct CDR3 sequences, about 61% of them present only once. Only a few counts were recorded for this clonotype. Unsorted whole blood served as the source of blood RNA, and germline DNA was extracted as well.

Sequenced sample: peripheral blood. This chain connects TRBV21-1 to TRBJ2-4; the D segment call TRBD1 is taken from the table without a DNA check. TRBV21-1 is marked as a pseudogene. The receptor was isolated from a man between 35 and 55 years old with primary liver carcinoma and hepatitis B virus infection. The CDR3 DNA follows: TGTGCCAACTCTCCCGGCCCATCGGACATTCAGTACTTC. Translation: CANSPGPSDIQYF.